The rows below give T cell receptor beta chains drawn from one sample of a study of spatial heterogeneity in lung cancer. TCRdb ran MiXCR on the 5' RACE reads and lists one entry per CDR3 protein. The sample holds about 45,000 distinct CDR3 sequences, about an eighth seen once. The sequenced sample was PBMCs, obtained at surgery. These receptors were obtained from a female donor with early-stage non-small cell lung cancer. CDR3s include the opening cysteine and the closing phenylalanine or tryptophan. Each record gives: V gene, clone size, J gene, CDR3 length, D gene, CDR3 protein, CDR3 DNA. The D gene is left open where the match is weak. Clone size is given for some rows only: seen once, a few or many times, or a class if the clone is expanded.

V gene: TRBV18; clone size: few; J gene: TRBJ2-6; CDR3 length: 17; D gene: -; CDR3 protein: CASSPSGQSSGANVLTF; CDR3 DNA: TGTGCCAGCTCACCAAGCGGACAGAGCTCTGGGGCCAACGTCCTGACTTTC
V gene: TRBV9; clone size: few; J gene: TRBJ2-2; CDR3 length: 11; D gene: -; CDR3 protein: CASSEGGELFF; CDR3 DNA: TGTGCCAGCAGCGAAGGAGGGGAGCTGTTTTTT
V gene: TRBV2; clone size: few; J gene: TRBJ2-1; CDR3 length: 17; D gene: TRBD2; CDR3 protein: CASSEFIIAGLSNEQFF; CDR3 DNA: TGTGCCAGCAGTGAATTCATAATAGCGGGTCTGTCGAATGAGCAGTTCTTC
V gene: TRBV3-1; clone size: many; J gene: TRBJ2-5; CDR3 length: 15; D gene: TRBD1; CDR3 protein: CASSQRVQGIETQYF; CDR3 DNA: TGTGCCAGCAGCCAAAGAGTACAGGGGATCGAGACCCAGTACTTC
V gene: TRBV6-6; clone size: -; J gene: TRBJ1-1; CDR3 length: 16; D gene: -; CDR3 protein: CASSYSREGRNTEAFF; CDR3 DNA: TGTGCCAGCAGTTACTCAAGGGAAGGAAGGAACACTGAAGCTTTCTTT
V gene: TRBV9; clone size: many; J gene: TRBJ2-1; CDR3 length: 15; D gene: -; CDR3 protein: CASSSEGLPGNEQFF; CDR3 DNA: TGTGCCAGCAGCTCCGAGGGACTGCCTGGGAATGAGCAGTTCTTC
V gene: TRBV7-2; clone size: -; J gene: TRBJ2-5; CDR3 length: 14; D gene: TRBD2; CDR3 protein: CASSLARTSWTQYF; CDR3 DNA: TGTGCCAGCAGCTTAGCCCGGACTAGCTGGACCCAGTACTTC
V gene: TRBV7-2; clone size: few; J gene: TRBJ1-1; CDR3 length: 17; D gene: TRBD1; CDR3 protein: CASSLVGAGGGDSEAFF; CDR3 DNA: TGTGCCAGCAGCTTAGTGGGGGCAGGGGGAGGTGACTCTGAAGCTTTCTTT
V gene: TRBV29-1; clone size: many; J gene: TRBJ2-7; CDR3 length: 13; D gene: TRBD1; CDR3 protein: CSVETGGANEQYF; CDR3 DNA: TGCAGCGTTGAGACAGGGGGCGCGAACGAGCAGTACTTC
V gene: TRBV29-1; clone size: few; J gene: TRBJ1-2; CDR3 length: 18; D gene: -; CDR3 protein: CSVEDSAIDSSVGYGYTF; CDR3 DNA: TGCAGCGTTGAAGATTCGGCCATTGACAGTTCCGTAGGGTATGGCTACACCTTC
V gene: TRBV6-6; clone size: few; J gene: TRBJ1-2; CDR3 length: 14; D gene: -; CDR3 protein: CASSYSDSRQGYTF; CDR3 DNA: TGTGCCAGCAGTTACTCGGACAGCCGGCAGGGCTACACCTTC
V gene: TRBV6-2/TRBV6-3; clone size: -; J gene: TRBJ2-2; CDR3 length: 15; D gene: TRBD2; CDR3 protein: CASRKAGAATGELFF; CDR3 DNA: TGTGCCAGCAGGAAAGCGGGGGCCGCTACCGGGGAGCTGTTTTTT
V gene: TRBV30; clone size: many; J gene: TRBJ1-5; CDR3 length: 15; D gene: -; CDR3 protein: CAWSDGTYSNQPQHF; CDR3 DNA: TGTGCCTGGAGTGATGGCACTTATAGCAATCAGCCCCAGCATTTT
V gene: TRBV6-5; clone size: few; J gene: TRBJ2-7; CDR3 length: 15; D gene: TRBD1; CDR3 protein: CASILSPGQGFQEYF; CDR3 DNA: TGTGCCAGCATCCTATCGCCGGGACAGGGTTTCCAGGAGTACTTC
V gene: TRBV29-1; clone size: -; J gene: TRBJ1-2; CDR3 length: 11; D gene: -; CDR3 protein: CSVYSGVGYTF; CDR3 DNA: TGCAGCGTTTATTCAGGGGTTGGCTACACCTTC
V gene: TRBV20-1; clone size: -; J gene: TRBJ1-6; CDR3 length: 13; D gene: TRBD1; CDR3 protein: CSARPDRGSPLHF; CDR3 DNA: TGCAGTGCTAGACCTGACAGGGGTTCACCCCTCCACTTT
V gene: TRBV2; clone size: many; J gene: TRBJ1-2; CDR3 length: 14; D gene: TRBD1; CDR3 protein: CASRKGQSLYGYTF; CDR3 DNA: TGTGCCAGCAGAAAGGGACAGTCTTTATATGGCTACACCTTC
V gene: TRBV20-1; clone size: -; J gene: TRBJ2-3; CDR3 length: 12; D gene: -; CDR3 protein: CSASYRGDTQYF; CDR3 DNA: TGCAGTGCTAGCTACCGGGGAGATACGCAGTATTTT
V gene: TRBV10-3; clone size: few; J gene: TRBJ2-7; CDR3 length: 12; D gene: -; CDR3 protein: CAISEVSYEQYF; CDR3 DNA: TGTGCCATCAGTGAGGTCTCCTACGAGCAGTACTTC
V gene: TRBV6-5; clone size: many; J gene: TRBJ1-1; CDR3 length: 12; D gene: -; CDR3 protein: CASDGGGTEAFF; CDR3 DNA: TGTGCCTCCGACGGGGGCGGCACTGAAGCTTTCTTT
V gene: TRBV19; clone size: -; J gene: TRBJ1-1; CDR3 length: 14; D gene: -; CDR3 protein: CASSARTEGTEAFF; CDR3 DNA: TGTGCCAGTAGTGCCCGGACCGAGGGAACTGAAGCTTTCTTT
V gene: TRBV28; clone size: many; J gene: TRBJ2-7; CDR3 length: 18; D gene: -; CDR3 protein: CASSTTRGRPISSYEQYF; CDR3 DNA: TGTGCCAGCAGTACCACCCGAGGCAGGCCTATTAGCTCCTACGAGCAGTACTTC
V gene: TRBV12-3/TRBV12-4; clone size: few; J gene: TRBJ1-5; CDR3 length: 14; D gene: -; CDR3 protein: CASSLSRDIQPQHF; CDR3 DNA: TGTGCCAGCAGCTTAAGCCGGGACATTCAGCCCCAGCATTTT
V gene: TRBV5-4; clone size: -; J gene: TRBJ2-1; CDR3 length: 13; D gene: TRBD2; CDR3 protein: CASSTRGYNEQFF; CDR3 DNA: TGTGCCAGCAGCACGCGGGGGTACAATGAGCAGTTCTTC
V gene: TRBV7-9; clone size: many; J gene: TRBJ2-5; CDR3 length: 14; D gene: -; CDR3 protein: CASSLAGGDETQYF; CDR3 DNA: TGTGCCAGCAGCTTAGCCGGCGGGGACGAGACCCAGTACTTC
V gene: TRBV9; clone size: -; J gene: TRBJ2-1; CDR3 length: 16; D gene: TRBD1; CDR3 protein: CASSEYRGQGVDEQFF; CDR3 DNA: TGTGCCAGCAGCGAGTACAGGGGGCAAGGCGTCGATGAGCAGTTCTTC
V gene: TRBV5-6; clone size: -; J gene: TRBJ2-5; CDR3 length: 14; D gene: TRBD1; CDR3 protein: CASSDWTGQETQYF; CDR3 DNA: TGTGCCAGCAGCGACTGGACAGGTCAAGAGACCCAGTACTTC
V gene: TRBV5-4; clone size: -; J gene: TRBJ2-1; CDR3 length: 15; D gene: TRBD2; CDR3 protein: CASSLGGSSYNEQFF; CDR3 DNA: TGTGCCAGCAGCTTAGGCGGGAGCTCCTACAATGAGCAGTTCTTC
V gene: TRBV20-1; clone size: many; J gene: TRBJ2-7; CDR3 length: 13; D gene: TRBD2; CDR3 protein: CSALRTSGYEQYF; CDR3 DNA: TGCAGTGCTCTCAGGACTAGCGGCTACGAGCAGTACTTC
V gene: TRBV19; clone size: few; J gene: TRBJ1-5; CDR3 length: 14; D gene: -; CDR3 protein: CASSTQSSNQPQHF; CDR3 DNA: TGTGCCAGTAGTACCCAAAGTAGCAATCAGCCCCAGCATTTT
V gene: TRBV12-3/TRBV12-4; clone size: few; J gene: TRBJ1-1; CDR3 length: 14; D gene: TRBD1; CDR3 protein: CASCRQGVNTEAFF; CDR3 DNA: TGTGCCAGCTGCAGACAGGGGGTGAACACTGAAGCTTTCTTT
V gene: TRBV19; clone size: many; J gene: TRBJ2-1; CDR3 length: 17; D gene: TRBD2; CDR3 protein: CASSISTPGTSGIEQFF; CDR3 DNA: TGTGCCAGTAGTATATCCACCCCCGGGACTAGTGGCATTGAGCAGTTCTTC
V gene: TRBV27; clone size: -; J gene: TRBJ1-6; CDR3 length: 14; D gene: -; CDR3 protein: CASSLAPYSSPLHF; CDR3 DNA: TGTGCCAGCAGTTTAGCCCCTTATAGTTCACCCCTCCACTTT
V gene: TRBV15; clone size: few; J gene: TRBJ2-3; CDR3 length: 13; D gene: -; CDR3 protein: CATSRDFGGTQYF; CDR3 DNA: TGTGCCACCAGCAGAGATTTTGGCGGTACGCAGTATTTT
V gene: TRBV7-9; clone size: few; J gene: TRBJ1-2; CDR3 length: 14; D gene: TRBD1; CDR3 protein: CASSLPTGEGGYTF; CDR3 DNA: TGTGCCAGCAGCTTACCCACAGGGGAAGGCGGCTACACCTTC
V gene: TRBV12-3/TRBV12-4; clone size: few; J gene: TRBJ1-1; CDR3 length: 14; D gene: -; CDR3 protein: CASSVGAGDTEAFF; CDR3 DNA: TGTGCCAGCAGTGTGGGGGCAGGGGACACTGAAGCTTTCTTT
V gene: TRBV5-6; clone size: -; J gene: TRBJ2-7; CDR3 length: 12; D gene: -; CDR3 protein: CASSALSYEQYF; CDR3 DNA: TGTGCCAGCAGCGCCCTCTCCTACGAGCAGTACTTC